This record looks at one T cell receptor beta chain sequence and its context. Antigen unknown. TCR beta cDNA libraries included unique molecular identifiers. TCRdb reprocessed the PCR reads with MiXCR, giving one entry per CDR3 protein. This sample yields 350,000 to 450,000 distinct CDR3 sequences, of which roughly 30% are seen a single time; around 15% belongs to the top ten. The data are from a study of post-analysis software for immune sequencing data. Findings of the study overall: Significantly decreased normalized Chao1 diversity was recorded for multiple sclerosis patients relative to controls. Included in a set of roughly five TRBV segments more frequent in patients than controls were TRBV5-6, TRBV5-1 and TRBV20-1. Strong co-clustering by F measure linked samples that shared a preparation batch.

The CDR3 extends over 14 amino acids. CDR1 DFQATT and CDR2 SNEGSKA come from the germline V gene (reference sequence). Trimming cost V 0 bases and J 0 bases, with 9 bases left between them. The chain employs TRBV20-1 and TRBJ2-7; no clear D gene. The specimen was blood. The source is a girl aged 10-17 years with multiple sclerosis. The CDR3, as DNA: TGCAGTGCTAGAGATCTGGGCAGCTCCTACGAGCAGTACTTC. It is translated as CSARDLGSSYEQYF.